The subject of this entry is one TCR beta chain. Its target antigen remains unknown. One base away there is no much larger clone; base qualities are not given. A fixed 350 ng of DNA was loaded for every bulk PBMC sample. TCR beta CDR3 sequences were amplified from genomic DNA using the immunoSEQ TCRb Assay kit according to manufacturer instructions. The KAPA Library Quantification Kit for Illumina platforms was used to quantify pooled libraries by qPCR. Pooled libraries were sequenced on an Illumina NextSeq 500, clustered at roughly 0.55-1.1 pM. The authors' pipeline ran thus. TCR data were analyzed using immunoSEQ ANALYZER and the R LymphoSeq package. A rearrangement efficiency score was calculated as productive divided by the sum of productive and non-productive CDR3 sequences. Clonality was measured with the Gini coefficient and diversity with the Renyi index at alpha=1, compared pairwise between timepoints within each patient. In LymphoSeq, clonal relatedness was computed with an edit distance of 3 and repertoire similarity was computed with the Bhattacharyya coefficient. Linear discriminant analysis on week-3 changes in clonality and diversity was built with the R MASS and caret packages to classify response. The immuneACCESS repertoire file appears here via TCRdb, limited to in-frame rearrangements. These files lack a portion of the clones; in checked studies, under half of the deficit traces to unresolved V genes, and the cause of the others is not known. V and J calls and clone size are copied from that table; D and trimming were computed from the DNA. The sample data list approximately 15,000 clones, and over 75% of these were observed just once. Together, the top ten hold roughly 5.1% of the sample.

This sample stems from a study of blood T cell dynamics during melanoma immunotherapy (TCRdb year 2020). At the level of the whole study: Patients had metastatic melanoma and received first-line pembrolizumab or nivolumab plus ipilimumab as standard of care in the United Kingdom. The training cohort was made up of consecutive patients, while a further independent group of patients from the same centre was pooled to form an external validation set. Peripheral T cell receptor repertoires of metastatic melanoma patients were profiled before and after one cycle of checkpoint inhibitor therapy to find early correlates of response. Study-wide conclusions, independent of this receptor: A bifurcated reorganization of the PBMC repertoire at W3, with increased clonality or increased diversity, was observed in patients who later achieved disease control, unlike in progressors. Whether the T cell clones behind the repertoire changes were melanoma-specific or instead reflected general immune activation was something the study could not determine. The relatively small sample size was acknowledged as potentially limiting generalization of the results.

The time point label, as the study defines it: pre-treatment baseline. Blood samples were collected before treatment (T0) and at week 3 (W3), after the first cycle of checkpoint blockade. Except for a couple of patients with rapid clinical progression, response was assessed 12 weeks after the first infusion by RECIST 1.1; disease control meant complete response, partial response or stable disease. Any patient who had received prior systemic cancer treatment, was on concomitant immunosuppressant therapy or had synchronous other active malignancies was excluded. To track both circulating cells and T cell turnover, TCR beta was sequenced from bulk PBMC as well as from plasma cell-free DNA. PBMC were isolated from blood with Lymphoprep and SepMate tubes, followed by red cell lysis. QIAamp DNA Blood Mini kits were used to extract DNA from both PBMC and sorted T cell subsets. CDR1 and CDR2, looked up from the germline V gene, are MNHEY and SVGAGI. At the junction V is shortened by 6 bases and J by 2 bases, with 14 bases in between. The CDR3 goes from the cysteine to the phenylalanine over 14 residues. Only CDR3 DNA is held: 42 bases, read in frame from base 1.

The source material was blood, sampled from a patient treated with checkpoint blockade. This TCR derives from a human donor with melanoma. The chain is made from TRBV6-5 and TRBJ2-7; no D segment can be confidently identified. The DNA is as follows: TGTGCCAGCAGCATTCGTACAGAAACCTACGAGCAGTACTTC. Its protein reads: CASSIRTETYEQYF.